This T cell receptor (beta chain) was sequenced in a study of Ad26.COV2.S vaccination and SARS-CoV-2 variants. The wider study: Intramuscularly, Ad26.COV2.S was given either once or twice, 56 days apart. Overall study results and limits: Total T cell responses were possibly underestimated by TCR breadth and depth analyses.

The table came from immunoSEQ multiplex PCR; TCRdb's copy has only in-frame clones and leaves some out. In the table there are about 400,000 clones, roughly 90% of which are singletons. As to treatment: over 15 received Ad26.COV2.S at low or high dose, single or two shots; 5 received placebo; per-sample allocation not given. Day 63 after the first injection of vaccine or placebo was the sampling time. Worth noting for this clone: Its antigen is unidentified.

Trimming left V 4 bases short and J 7 bases short, with 17 bases between. In germline, CDR1 is MNHEY, CDR2 SVGAGI. The CDR3 totals 14 residues. The sequencing used peripheral blood, collected in a trial of Ad26.COV2.S vaccine versus placebo. The chain employs TRBV6-5 and TRBJ2-7, with D perhaps TRBD2 (5 bases). The sequence derives from a person between 18 and 65 years old who received the Ad26.COV2.S COVID-19 vaccine or a placebo. The CDR3 sequence is CASSLSGVLKEQYF. DNA for the CDR3: TGTGCCAGCAGTTTATCCGGGGTTTTGAAAGAGCAGTACTTC.